These 8 T cell receptor beta chains came from one sample sequenced in a study of PD-L1 blockade in urothelial cancer. Assay: immunoSEQ multiplex PCR; the TCRdb copy retains only in-frame clones and omits some. The table includes approximately 79,000 clones, just under 85% detected once. Time point indicated: pretreatment peripheral blood. The sequencing used PBMCs, collected around atezolizumab (anti-PD-L1) treatment. Every receptor here comes from a middle-aged man with urothelial cancer.

This clone was observed many times. The rearrangement links TRBV9 to TRBJ2-7; 8 bases map to TRBD1. The CDR3 is made up of 16 amino acids. V was pared by 0 bases and J by 3 bases, with 8 bases of the junction left unmatched. CDR1 and CDR2 from the germline V gene are SGDLS and YYNGEE. The CDR3 region is CASSVDSRTGIYEQYF. The CDR3 coding sequence is TGTGCCAGCAGCGTAGATTCGCGGACAGGGATCTACGAGCAGTACTTC. Full variable domain (remainder filled in from reference TRBV9 and TRBJ2-7): DSGVTQTPKHLITATGQRVTLRCSPRSGDLSVYWYQQSLDQGLQFLIQYYNGEERAKGNILERFSAQQFPDLHSELNLSSLELGDSALYFCASSVDSRTGIYEQYFGPGTRLTVT.

The chain employs TRBV19 and TRBJ1-4; maybe TRBD1 (5 bases). The CDR3 length is 13 residues. The V end was cut by 4 bases, the J end by 11 bases, with 14 bases between. Germline-derived CDR1 and CDR2 are LNHDA and SQIVND (reference sequence). CDR3 region: CASSKADIEKLFF. The CDR3 nucleotides are TGTGCCAGTAGTAAGGCGGACATTGAGAAACTGTTTTTT.

The J gene is TRBJ1-1, the V gene TRBV27; TRBD1 is a possible D gene (5 bases). The CDR3 is 14 residues long. The V gene lost 8 bases and the J gene lost 4 bases, with 17 bases spanning the gap. Germline CDR1 MNHEY, CDR2 SMNVEV (reference sequence). CDR3 in amino acids: CASVSTGLGTEAFF. The CDR3, as DNA: TGTGCCAGCGTAAGTACAGGTCTGGGCACTGAAGCTTTCTTT.

The V call is TRBV7-9, the J call TRBJ2-3; weak D call: TRBD2 (5 bases). V was cut by 7 bases and J by 1 base, with 9 bases left in between. This CDR3 has 13 residues. Germline assignment: CDR1 SEHNR and CDR2 FQNEAQ (reference sequence). CDR3: CASKWGGTDTQYF. Written as DNA, the CDR3 is TGTGCCAGCAAGTGGGGAGGCACAGATACGCAGTATTTT.

The chain couples TRBV28 to TRBJ2-5; TRBD2 matches at 12 bases. CDR1 is MDHEN, CDR2 SYDVKM, per germline. The CDR3 totals 18 residues. Trimming took 6 bases from V and 5 from J; bases not matched to a gene: 16. This chain's CDR3 is CASSYWASGRARVETQYF. The DNA for the CDR3 is TGTGCCAGCAGCTACTGGGCTAGCGGGAGGGCCCGGGTCGAGACCCAGTACTTC.

This clone was detected only once. The chain couples TRBV4-1 to TRBJ1-1; TRBD1 matches 7 bases. This CDR3 region has 14 residues. Per the germline V gene, CDR1 is MGHRA and CDR2 is YSYEKL. V trimming: 0 bases; J trimming: 4 bases; junction bases outside the gene matches: 2. Here the CDR3 reads CASSQDAGGTEAFF. The DNA of the CDR3 is TGCGCCAGCAGCCAAGATGCAGGGGGCACTGAAGCTTTCTTT.

The chain links TRBV18 to TRBJ2-7, with D possibly being TRBD2 (6 bases). V dropped 1 base and J dropped 6 bases, with 13 bases sitting between them. Germline-derived CDR1 and CDR2 are KGHSH and LQKENI. This CDR3 has 14 residues. DNA for the CDR3: TGTGCCAGCTCACCACGGGCGGGGCTGGCCGAGCAGTACTTC. Translated, it gives CASSPRAGLAEQYF.

The chain employs TRBV5-4 and TRBJ1-3; D uncertain. The V end lost 4 bases, the J end lost 4 bases, and 12 bases lay between the germline ends. The germline CDR1 and CDR2 sequences are SGHNT and YYREEE (reference sequence). The CDR3 spans 14 residues. CDR3 bases: TGTGCCAGCAGCCTGGTGGGCCCCGGAAACACCATATATTTT. This encodes CASSLVGPGNTIYF.